This T cell receptor (beta chain) is drawn from a study of T cells in Graves' hyperthyroidism and ophthalmopathy. Overall study context: At initial diagnosis, before any treatment had begun, peripheral blood was obtained.

Regions amplified from RNA transcripts were the TCR beta CDR3 regions. Using the HTBI primer set, a first-round RT-PCR was run on the TCR CDR3. In TCRdb, the multiplex PCR reads were re-called with MiXCR into one record per CDR3 protein. The sample lists fewer than 850,000 distinct CDR3 sequences; around 15% were seen once. Absent ophthalmopathy progression within 18 months defined stable Graves' hyperthyroidism. Trimming shortened V by 1 base and J by 1 base, and 9 bases separated the two germline ends. The CDR3 length is 15 residues. The germline gives CDR1 SGHDT, CDR2 YYEEEE. On this clonotype: Its antigen is still unknown.

Broader study findings: In the blood, most expanded thyroid clonotypes above 0.001 appeared as well.

This clonotype was sampled from a man between 45 and 60 years old with Graves' hyperthyroidism. J is TRBJ1-5 and V is TRBV5-6, with D possibly TRBD1 on 6 matching bases. The sequencing sample was made of blood. The CDR3 DNA sequence: TGTGCCAGCAGCTTGACAGGGTGGAGCAATCAGCCCCAGCATTTT. This translates into CASSLTGWSNQPQHF.